This T cell receptor beta chain came from a study of human T cells and chemical hapten exposure. The time point was: patch test 2, 6 weeks after DPC sensitization. Sample treatment: therapeutic diphenylcyclopropenone sensitization with weekly scalp DPC. This clonotype turned up a few times. Per the original data handling: TCR counts had a median of about 92,000 per sample and spanned 23,224 to 690,600. TCRdb recomputed calls from the RACE reads with MiXCR, one row per CDR3 protein. TCRdb assigned the V and J calls; the authors' analysis was not used. This table holds over 130,000 distinct CDR3 sequences, 12% found once. Sequenced material: whole blood, taken in connection with sensitization to the hapten diphenylcyclopropenone (DPC). The sequence was obtained from a woman aged 45-65 years with alopecia areata. Some clones in this sample may be carry-over from other donors' samples.

CDR3 coding DNA: TGTGCCAGCAGCTCGGAAGCTCACAGGGGGACGCAGTATTTT. Protein product: CASSSEAHRGTQYF. The V and J genes are TRBV11-2 and TRBJ2-3; 8 bases map to TRBD1. V shed 4 bases, J shed 9 bases, and the junction held 9 bases outside the gene matches. From germline, CDR1 is SGHAT and CDR2 FQNNGV. CDR3 length: 14 residues.